What follows describes a single TCR beta chain. What it binds is unknown. The sample comes from a study of chemoradiotherapy in HPV16-positive cancers. Study observations and caveats: Only two HPV16-positive patients supplied the functional HPV-specificity definition.

Some clones are missing from TCRdb's copy, which holds only in-frame ones; the method was immunoSEQ multiplex PCR. The sample consists of about 24,000 clones, less than 90% of them appearing once. V was pared by 5 bases and J by 0 bases, with 12 bases between. Germline CDR1 is LNHNV and CDR2 is YYDKDF (reference sequence). The length of the CDR3 is 15 residues. The chain combines TRBV15 with TRBJ2-3; possible D gene TRBD2, 6 bases. Material: blood, obtained from a patient who underwent chemoradiotherapy. The source is a human donor with HPV-associated anogenital cancer. CDR3 sequence reads: CATSVGGHSTDTQYF. CDR3 coding DNA: TGTGCCACCAGCGTTGGAGGGCACAGCACAGATACGCAGTATTTT.